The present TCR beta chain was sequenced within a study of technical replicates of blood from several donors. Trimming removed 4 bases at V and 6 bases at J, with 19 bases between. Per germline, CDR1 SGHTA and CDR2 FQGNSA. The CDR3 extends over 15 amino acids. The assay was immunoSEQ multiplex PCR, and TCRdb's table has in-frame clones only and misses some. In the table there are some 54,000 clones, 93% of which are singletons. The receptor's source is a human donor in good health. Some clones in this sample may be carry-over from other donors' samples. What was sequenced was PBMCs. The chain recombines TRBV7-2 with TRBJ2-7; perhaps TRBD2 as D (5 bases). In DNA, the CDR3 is TGTGCCAGCAGCTCGGCAATAGGGAGATTGGGCGAGCAGTACTTC. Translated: CASSSAIGRLGEQYF.